These 9 T cell receptor beta chains originate from one sample sequenced in a study of blood T cell repertoires in COVID-19. Some clones are missing from TCRdb's copy, which holds only in-frame ones; the method was immunoSEQ multiplex PCR. The repertoire includes some 250,000 clones, approximately 86% of them detected once, and 5.5% to 9% sits in the top ten. The sequencing input was peripheral blood. These receptors were obtained from a woman in her sixties or seventies with active or convalescent COVID-19.

The chain joins TRBV20-1 to TRBJ1-2; TRBD1 aligns across 7 bases. The V gene's germline CDR1 is DFQATT and CDR2 SNEGSKA (reference sequence). The junction had 6 bases not matched to a gene; V was cut back by 4 bases and J by 10 bases. CDR3 size: 11 residues. CDR3 bases: TGCAGTGCTACCGGGACAGTGACCTACACCTTC. This gives the protein CSATGTVTYTF.

The J gene is TRBJ2-5, the V gene TRBV7-9; D remains unclear. Trimming left V 4 bases short and J 7 bases short, with 19 bases between. The germline CDR1 and CDR2 sequences are SEHNR and FQNEAQ (reference sequence). This CDR3 has 15 residues. The CDR3 sequence is CASSSRNPSRGTQYF. CDR3 DNA: TGTGCCAGCAGCTCCCGGAACCCATCCCGCGGGACCCAGTACTTC.

This chain connects TRBV29-1 to TRBJ2-2; 7 nucleotides agree with TRBD1. The CDR3 length is 11 residues. V trimming: 6 bases; J trimming: 16 bases; junction bases outside the gene matches: 11. Germline V gives CDR1 SQVTM, CDR2 ANQGSEA. The CDR3 coding sequence is TGCAGCGTCACACAGGGGCCAAGGGCGTTTTTT. It codes for CSVTQGPRAFF.

This clone was observed a handful of times. The rearrangement uses TRBV10-3 and TRBJ2-3, with D maybe TRBD2 (6 bases). Germline-derived CDR1 and CDR2 are ENHRY and SYGVKD. This CDR3 has 15 residues. V was trimmed by 1 base and J by 4 bases, leaving 12 bases between them. The CDR3 spells CAISEFRLDSDTQYF. In nucleotides, the CDR3 is TGTGCCATCAGTGAGTTCCGACTAGACTCAGATACGCAGTATTTT.

This rearrangement joins TRBV7-6 to TRBJ1-2, with D tentatively TRBD1 (6 bases). CDR3 length equals 13 residues. The V end lost 5 bases, the J end lost 2 bases, and 9 bases lay between the germline ends. Germline CDR1 reads SGHVS; CDR2 reads FNYEAQ. DNA for the CDR3: TGTGCCAGCAGCCGGACAGTAAACTATGGCTACACCTTC. The encoded protein is CASSRTVNYGYTF.

This clone was observed a single time. The chain couples TRBV19 to TRBJ1-1; D is uncertain. There are 16 residues in the CDR3. Deletions cut 3 bases from V and 0 bases from J, with 14 bases between. The germline CDR1 and CDR2 sequences are LNHDA and SQIVND (reference sequence). The CDR3: CASSIELGLMNTEAFF. CDR3 bases: TGTGCCAGTAGTATTGAGTTGGGCCTTATGAACACTGAAGCTTTCTTT.

V and J are TRBV24-1 and TRBJ1-4; TRBD1 matches 9 bases. V lost 4 bases and J lost 7; bases outside the gene matches: 9. The CDR3 sequence is 16 residues long. CDR1 is KGHDR and CDR2 is SFDVKD in the germline V gene. The CDR3 nucleotides read TGTGCCACCAGTGACGCAAAACAGGGGGCGATTGAAAAACTGTTTTTT. Translation: CATSDAKQGAIEKLFF.

This clone was seen a few times. The chain recombines TRBV25-1 with TRBJ2-7, with D perhaps TRBD1 (5 bases). CDR3 length: 14 amino acids. Per germline, CDR1 MGHDK and CDR2 SYGVNS. V lost 7 bases to trimming and J lost 0 bases, with 13 bases between them. DNA of the CDR3: TGTGCCAGCATGCCGGACACGAACTCCTACGAGCAGTACTTC. It yields the protein CASMPDTNSYEQYF.

The chain joins TRBV3-1 (or the pseudogene TRBV3-2) to TRBJ1-2; TRBD1 is a possible D gene (5 bases). In germline, CDR1 is LGHDT, CDR2 YNNKEL (reference sequence). The CDR3 runs 16 residues. V lost 4 bases, J lost 4 bases, and 19 bases lay in between. DNA for the CDR3: TGTGCCAGCAGCCCTGGGGGGACTCAAGGCTTCTATGGCTACACCTTC. It codes for CASSPGGTQGFYGYTF.